This is a list of T cell receptor beta chains from one sample in a study of blood T cell repertoires in COVID-19. This table comes from immunoSEQ multiplex PCR, and its TCRdb copy is limited to in-frame clones, with some not included. This sample has 200,000 or so clones; around four fifths occur once, and the top ten carry 6% to 8%. The sequenced material came from peripheral blood. These receptors originate from a human donor with acute or convalescent COVID-19. The donor label of this sample is uncertain. Both conserved end residues are part of each CDR3. D genes are given only for firm matches. The size of a clone is reported for some rows only, either as once, few or many, or as a class for expanded clones.

v_call	d_call	cdr3_length	clone_size	j_call	cdr3_aa	cdr3_nt
TRBV5-1	TRBD2	19	-	TRBJ2-1	CASSLDPTSGRANSNEQFF	TGCGCCAGCAGCTTGGATCCCACTAGCGGGAGGGCCAACAGCAATGAGCAGTTCTTC
TRBV12-3/TRBV12-4	-	12	-	TRBJ2-7	CASSPGLYEQYF	TGTGCCAGCAGTCCCGGACTCTACGAGCAGTACTTC
TRBV29-1	-	10	-	TRBJ2-1	CSVGPDEQFF	TGCAGCGTTGGGCCCGATGAGCAGTTCTTC
TRBV2	TRBD1	13	-	TRBJ1-5	CAGTGERNQPQHF	TGTGCCGGAACAGGGGAACGCAATCAGCCCCAGCATTTT
TRBV2	TRBD1	16	-	TRBJ1-1	CASSEQGTGLNTEAFF	TGTGCCAGCAGTGAACAAGGGACAGGACTGAACACTGAAGCTTTCTTT
TRBV3-1/TRBV3-2	TRBD1	15	-	TRBJ2-5	CASSQGGRGIETQYF	TGTGCCAGCAGCCAAGGGGGCAGGGGGATAGAGACCCAGTACTTC
TRBV19	-	16	-	TRBJ1-2	CASSMSASPTNYGYTF	TGTGCCAGTAGTATGAGCGCCAGTCCAACTAACTATGGCTACACCTTC
TRBV5-4	-	14	-	TRBJ1-2	CASSLGGEGYGYTF	TGTGCCAGCAGCTTGGGCGGGGAGGGCTATGGCTACACCTTC
TRBV7-8	TRBD1	15	-	TRBJ1-6	CASSPSTGGWVALHF	TGTGCCAGCAGCCCCTCGACAGGGGGCTGGGTTGCCCTCCACTTT
TRBV6-5	-	12	-	TRBJ2-7	CASRPDSYEQYF	TGTGCCAGCAGACCCGACAGCTACGAGCAGTACTTC
TRBV14	TRBD2	17	-	TRBJ2-7	CASSQILAGAGAYEQYF	TGTGCCAGCAGCCAAATCCTAGCGGGAGCGGGAGCCTACGAGCAGTACTTC
TRBV18	TRBD2	13	-	TRBJ2-7	CASSPSGSGEQYF	TGTGCCAGCTCACCGAGCGGGAGCGGCGAGCAGTACTTC
TRBV7-9	TRBD1	19	once	TRBJ1-1	CASSLSRQGASPPNTEAFF	TGTGCCAGCAGCTTATCACGACAGGGGGCGAGCCCCCCGAACACTGAAGCTTTCTTT
TRBV28	-	14	-	TRBJ1-3	CASSVQISGNTIYF	TGTGCCAGCAGTGTACAGATCTCTGGAAACACCATATATTTT
TRBV10-1	TRBD2	14	-	TRBJ2-7	CASSESGRAYEQYF	TGCGCCAGCAGTGAAAGCGGGAGGGCCTACGAGCAGTACTTC
TRBV10-3	TRBD1	14	-	TRBJ1-1	CAIGGQAENTEAFF	TGTGCCATCGGCGGACAGGCCGAGAACACTGAAGCTTTCTTT
TRBV5-1	TRBD1	15	-	TRBJ2-1	CASSSGTGGPNEQFF	TGCGCCAGCAGCTCTGGGACAGGGGGGCCCAATGAGCAGTTCTTC
TRBV6-5	-	15	-	TRBJ1-5	CASSPTGGRYQPQHF	TGTGCCAGCAGCCCGACAGGAGGTCGGTATCAGCCCCAGCATTTT